The 22 T cell receptor beta chains given below trace back to one sample, sequenced in a study of cytomegalovirus exposure and HLA in healthy donors (dated by TCRdb to about 2017). The method behind the library was the immunoSEQ multiplex PCR assay. The multiplex PCR relied on a mix of 60 forward primers for TCR Vbeta segments and 13 reverse primers for TCR Jbeta segments. TCRdb's version of the immuneACCESS table is confined to in-frame rearrangements and falls short of the full clone set. An unresolved V gene accounts for under half of the shortfall where checked; the remainder is of unknown origin. The sample table shows some 130,000 clones, and roughly 80% are seen once. The ten largest clones add up to around 1% of the sample. Sequences were obtained from PBMCs. The receptors were sampled from a young man in good health and CMV-seronegative.

The rearrangement joins TRBV5-8 to TRBJ1-6; D is possibly TRBD1 (5 bases). CDR3 length equals 15 residues. Germline CDR1 reads SGHTS; CDR2 reads YDEGEE. Trimming pared 3 bases from V and 7 bases from J, leaving 14 bases between. The CDR3 region has the DNA TGTGCCAGCAGCTCGGCAGGGCTTAGGAATTCACCCCTCCACTTT. As protein: CASSSAGLRNSPLHF.

The chain couples TRBV18 to TRBJ2-1, with 8 bases matching TRBD1. Germline loops: CDR1 KGHSH, CDR2 LQKENI. The CDR3 loop spans 15 amino acids. The junction had 10 bases not matched to a gene; V was cut back by 3 bases and J by 9 bases. CDR3 in amino acids: CASSPTGDITGEQFF. The CDR3 region has the DNA TGTGCCAGCTCACCGACAGGGGATATCACCGGTGAGCAGTTCTTC.

The chain has TRBV4-1 and TRBJ1-1, with D perhaps matching TRBD1 (6 bases). Germline loops: CDR1 MGHRA, CDR2 YSYEKL. Trimming shortened V by 6 bases and J by 6 bases, and 17 bases separated the two germline ends. CDR3 length equals 14 residues. The CDR3 loop reads CASSRDLQGPEAFF. As DNA, the CDR3 is TGCGCCAGCAGTCGGGATCTACAGGGCCCTGAAGCTTTCTTT.

The chain links TRBV15 to TRBJ1-5, with no clear D. This CDR3 has 14 residues. With 1 base removed from V and 3 bases from J, the gap between germline ends came to 7 bases. Germline loops: CDR1 LNHNV, CDR2 YYDKDF (reference sequence). DNA of the CDR3: TGTGCCACCAGCAGAGTCCGGGTCAATCAGCCCCAGCATTTT. It specifies CATSRVRVNQPQHF.

The CDR3 region is CASSEAPSGTGQETQYF. CDR3 bases: TGTGCCAGCAGTGAAGCTCCCAGTGGGACAGGCCAAGAGACCCAGTACTTC. V gene TRBV6-1 combines with J gene TRBJ2-5; 8 bases are a match to TRBD1. The junction had 7 bases not matched to a gene; V was cut back by 0 bases and J by 1 base. The CDR3 loop spans 17 amino acids. Germline V gene lookup returns CDR1 MNHNS and CDR2 SASEGT.

The gene calls are TRBV7-2 and TRBJ1-1; weak D call: TRBD1 (5 bases). Trimming removed 1 base from V and 0 bases from J, with 15 bases in between. The germline V gene encodes CDR1 SGHTA and CDR2 FQGNSA. This CDR3 is built from 17 residues. The chain's CDR3 is CASSLGRRGAMNTEAFF. DNA of the CDR3: TGTGCCAGCAGCTTAGGGCGACGCGGGGCCATGAACACTGAAGCTTTCTTT.

This clone showed up just a few times. CDR3 nucleotide sequence: TGTGCCAGCAGGATGCTGGGGGGGGATCAGCCCCAGCATTTT. Translation gives CASRMLGGDQPQHF. This chain links TRBV6-1 with TRBJ1-5; D possibly corresponds to TRBD1 (5 bases). Looked up from germline, CDR1 is MNHNS and CDR2 is SASEGT. The CDR3 contains 14 residues. The ends were cut back, 6 bases at V and 5 bases at J, with 14 bases in the middle.

The chain joins TRBV14 to TRBJ1-2, with TRBD1 matching 10 bases. There are 17 residues in the CDR3. The V gene's germline CDR1 is SGHDN and CDR2 FVKESK. The ends lost 3 bases at V and 4 bases at J; junction bases unmatched: 11. CDR3 amino acids: CASSQQGTGVTVYGYTF. The CDR3 coding sequence is TGTGCCAGCAGCCAGCAAGGGACAGGGGTCACCGTCTATGGCTACACCTTC.

The table lists this clone with a count of one. The rearrangement links TRBV30 to TRBJ1-2, with D possibly TRBD1 on 5 matching bases. The CDR3 spans 12 residues. V lost 0 bases and J lost 6, with 8 bases in between. Germline CDR1 and CDR2: GTSNPN and SVGIG (reference sequence). CDR3 DNA: TGTGCCTGGAGTGTAGACAGTCATGGCTACACCTTC. Translation: CAWSVDSHGYTF.

The genes are TRBV29-1 and TRBJ2-7, with TRBD1 matching over 9 bases. Germline CDR1 is SQVTM and CDR2 is ANQGSEA. The length of the CDR3 is 14 residues. Trimming took 5 bases from V and 2 from J; bases not matched to a gene: 7. Written as DNA, the CDR3 is TGCAGCGTTACAGGACAGGGGCTTACCTACGAGCAGTACTTC. Amino acid sequence: CSVTGQGLTYEQYF.

V usage is TRBV6-1 and J usage is TRBJ1-5, with 7 bases identical to TRBD1. The V segment lost 5 bases and the J segment 0 bases; nucleotides outside the gene matches: 1. CDR3 length: 14 residues. Germline V gene sequence: CDR1 MNHNS, CDR2 SASEGT. As DNA, the CDR3 is TGTGCCAGCAGTAGGGACAGTAGCAATCAGCCCCAGCATTTT. Its protein product is CASSRDSSNQPQHF.

V gene TRBV30 combines with J gene TRBJ1-2, with D maybe TRBD1 (6 bases). The CDR3 loop spans 13 amino acids. V was cut by 2 bases and J by 7 bases, with 14 bases left in between. Germline assignment: CDR1 GTSNPN and CDR2 SVGIG (reference sequence). Here the CDR3 reads CAWSRGARLGYTF. DNA for the CDR3: TGTGCCTGGAGTCGGGGGGCGAGGCTTGGCTACACCTTC.

This rearrangement joins TRBV7-2 to TRBJ2-1; 7 bases fit TRBD2. CDR3 length: 16 residues. Trimming cost V 5 bases and J 2 bases; bases outside gene matches: 9. Germline values: CDR1 SGHTA, CDR2 FQGNSA. Written as DNA, the CDR3 is TGTGCCAGCAGCCCCCGGGAGCGGGGAACCTACAATGAGCAGTTCTTC. Translation: CASSPRERGTYNEQFF.

V usage is TRBV19 and J usage is TRBJ2-2; tentative D call: TRBD1 (5 bases). The V gene lost 6 bases and the J gene lost 1 base, with 18 bases spanning the gap. Germline V CDR1 and CDR2: LNHDA, SQIVND (reference sequence). The CDR3 runs 17 residues. In DNA form, the CDR3 reads TGTGCCAGTAGACGGCAGGGTAAAACTTTGAACACCGGGGAGCTGTTTTTT. It is translated as CASRRQGKTLNTGELFF.

This chain uses TRBV15 with TRBJ2-5, with D tentatively TRBD1 (6 bases). The CDR3 loop spans 16 amino acids. The germline CDR1 and CDR2 sequences are LNHNV and YYDKDF (reference sequence). The ends were cut back, 3 bases at V and 1 base at J, with 15 bases in the middle. The CDR3 region has the DNA TGTGCCACCAGCAGGGGTGACAGGAGCTCCCAAGAGACCCAGTACTTC. Its protein product is CATSRGDRSSQETQYF.

The gene calls are TRBV21-1 and TRBJ1-5; the D call of TRBD1 is as the table states it, not checked on the DNA. TRBV21-1 represents a pseudogene. CDR3 size: 18 residues. The CDR3 bases are TGTGCCAGCAGCTCCTTGGACACCCCGGCTTATAGCAATCAGCCCCAGCATTTT. Translating gives CASSSLDTPAYSNQPQHF.

This chain joins TRBV7-9 and TRBJ1-2; D is perhaps TRBD1 (6 bases). The CDR3 extends over 16 amino acids. The ends were cut back, 2 bases at V and 7 bases at J, with 20 bases in the middle. In germline, CDR1 is SEHNR, CDR2 FQNEAQ (reference sequence). The CDR3 reads CASSLSQGRRGGGYTF. DNA of the CDR3: TGTGCCAGCAGCTTATCTCAGGGGCGTCGGGGTGGTGGCTACACCTTC.

The chain links TRBV5-4 to TRBJ1-5; D is ambiguous. V was cut by 0 bases and J by 3 bases, with 4 bases left in between. Looked up from germline, CDR1 is SGHNT and CDR2 is YYREEE (reference sequence). The CDR3 extends over 13 amino acids. This chain's CDR3 is CASSLGDNQPQHF. The DNA of the CDR3 is TGTGCCAGCAGCTTGGGCGACAATCAGCCCCAGCATTTT.

The V call is TRBV5-4, the J call TRBJ2-7; the match to TRBD1 covers 10 bases. Germline V gene lookup returns CDR1 SGHNT and CDR2 YYREEE (reference sequence). The CDR3 contains 15 residues. V shed 4 bases and J 4 bases; nucleotides not matched to a gene: 8. In DNA, the CDR3 is TGTGCCAGCAGCCTCCGGGACAGGGGTTCGTACGAGCAGTACTTC. Its translation is CASSLRDRGSYEQYF.

J is TRBJ2-1 and V is TRBV4-2; TRBD2 matches 16 bases. J was trimmed by 7 bases and V by 0 bases; bases with no gene match: 9. The CDR3 sequence is 19 residues long. CDR1 LGHNA and CDR2 YNFKEQ come from the germline V gene. The CDR3 sequence is CASSQDWGTSGGAGNEQFF. DNA for the CDR3: TGTGCCAGCAGCCAAGATTGGGGGACTAGCGGGGGGGCTGGGAATGAGCAGTTCTTC.

The J gene is TRBJ2-3, the V gene TRBV9, with D maybe TRBD1 (5 bases). The CDR3 runs 16 residues. The ends were cut back, 3 bases at V and 0 bases at J, with 14 bases in the middle. Per germline, CDR1 SGDLS and CDR2 YYNGEE. The CDR3: CASSAQAQRSTDTQYF. CDR3 nucleotides: TGTGCCAGCAGCGCACAGGCTCAGCGTAGCACAGATACGCAGTATTTT.

This clone was recorded once. The rearrangement uses TRBV9 and TRBJ1-2; D perhaps matches TRBD1 (6 bases). The germline V gene encodes CDR1 SGDLS and CDR2 YYNGEE. Trimming removed 4 bases at V and 1 base at J, with 14 bases between. This CDR3 comprises 15 residues. In DNA form, the CDR3 reads TGTGCCAGCAGCTCCCGGACAGCCATTAACTATGGCTACACCTTC. It codes for CASSSRTAINYGYTF. Using reference TRBV9 and TRBJ1-2 for the parts outside the CDR3, the full variable domain is DSGVTQTPKHLITATGQRVTLRCSPRSGDLSVYWYQQSLDQGLQFLIQYYNGEERAKGNILERFSAQQFPDLHSELNLSSLELGDSALYFCASSSRTAINYGYTFGSGTRLTVV.